This T cell receptor beta chain was sequenced for a study of regulatory T cells in long-lasting Graves disease. Time point given: persistent/refractory GD, antithyroid drugs over 5 years with positive TRAb. Researchers made the TCR library from RNA that was extracted from PBMCs. Sequencing libraries for TCR beta were prepared with iRepertoire HTBI primers and Arm-PCR of CDR3 regions. Each CDR3 protein gets one entry after TCRdb re-called the multiplex PCR reads with MiXCR. The sample has 700,000 or so distinct CDR3 sequences; 30% are singletons. The table lists this clonotype with a few counts. The ends lost 5 bases at V and 2 bases at J; junction bases unmatched: 10. The CDR3 has 17 residues. Germline V lookup: CDR1 SGHAT, CDR2 FQNNGV.

The sequence was obtained from a female donor with Graves disease. The rearrangement links TRBV11-2 to TRBJ2-5, with 11 nucleotides matching TRBD1. Sequencing was performed on peripheral blood mononuclear cells (PBMCs), taken when the disease was refractory, from a patient treated with antithyroid drugs. Here the CDR3 DNA reads TGTGCCAGCAGCCAAGGGACAGGGGGGAGGAAGCAAGAGACCCAGTACTTC. Translated, it gives CASSQGTGGRKQETQYF.